What follows are 11 T cell receptor beta chains derived from one specimen sequenced in a study of T cell repertoires in cytomegalovirus infection. These receptors lack a known antigen. TCRdb redid the calling of the reads with MiXCR, one entry per CDR3 protein. The sample has just under 500,000 distinct CDR3 sequences; roughly a third are singletons. Sequenced material: cultured PBMCs, taken from culture after CMV antigen stimulation. The source is a human donor in good health (CMV status not recorded). Some clones in this sample may be carry-over from other donors' samples.

This clonotype has just a few counts. This chain uses TRBV6-5 with TRBJ2-3; 11 bases line up with TRBD2. The germline gives CDR1 MNHEY, CDR2 SVGAGI. The CDR3 is 16 residues long. The trim removed 4 bases at V and 3 bases at J, leaving 6 bases unmatched. CDR3 in DNA: TGTGCCAGCAGTTTACTCCTAGCGGGAGGAACAGATACGCAGTATTTT. Amino acid sequence: CASSLLLAGGTDTQYF.

The chain uses TRBV10-3 and TRBJ2-7; 7 nucleotides agree with TRBD1. The CDR3 is 14 residues long. With 6 bases clipped from V and 0 bases from J, the junction kept 5 bases outside the gene matches. The germline CDR1 and CDR2 sequences are ENHRY and SYGVKD. This chain's CDR3 is CAISPGQTSYEQYF. The DNA for the CDR3 is TGTGCCATCAGCCCGGGACAGACCTCCTACGAGCAGTACTTC.

This clonotype turned up a few times. The chain carries TRBV18 and TRBJ2-7; no definite D call. Trimming stripped 3 bases from V and 5 bases from J, with 14 bases between. Germline-derived CDR1 and CDR2 are KGHSH and LQKENI. The CDR3 length is 14 residues. The CDR3 DNA reads as TGTGCCAGCTCACCCTCGGGTACTAAGGACGAGCAGTACGTC. Translation: CASSPSGTKDEQYV.

Worth noting for this clonotype: A read error may account for a junction end that differs from germline. The V gene is TRBV9, the J gene TRBJ2-1; possibly TRBD2 for D (6 bases). This CDR3 region has 15 residues. Germline V gives CDR1 SGDLS, CDR2 YYNGEE. The CDR3 loop is CASSVDGLGLEGRLF. The CDR3 coding sequence is TGTGCCAGCAGCGTAGATGGGCTGGGCTTGGAGGGCCGTCTCTTC.

The V gene is TRBV6-1, the J gene TRBJ1-1, with D possibly TRBD1 on 6 matching bases. The CDR3 sequence is 14 residues long. Germline-derived CDR1 and CDR2 are MNHNS and SASEGT. With 3 bases removed from V and 8 bases from J, the gap between germline ends came to 16 bases. Here the CDR3 reads CASSEDSNVREAFF. The CDR3 DNA reads as TGTGCCAGCAGTGAGGACAGCAACGTTAGGGAAGCTTTCTTT.

The chain carries TRBV13 and TRBJ2-7; the match to TRBD1 covers 10 bases. CDR1 is PRHDT, CDR2 FYEKMQ, per germline (reference sequence). V dropped 5 bases and J dropped 1; count of bases not matched to a gene: 5. This CDR3 has 15 amino acids. CDR3 nucleotide sequence: TGTGCCAGCAGCACGACAGGGGGCATGTCCTACGAGCAGTACTTC. Its translation is CASSTTGGMSYEQYF.

This clonotype has just one count. This chain joins TRBV11-2 and TRBJ1-4, with D maybe TRBD1 (5 bases). Germline V CDR1 and CDR2: SGHAT, FQNNGV. V lost 1 base and J 7 bases, leaving 16 bases between the germline ends. CDR3 size: 16 residues. The CDR3 sequence: CASSLAHSGGTEKLFF. The CDR3 DNA sequence: TGTGCCAGCAGCTTAGCGCACAGCGGTGGGACTGAAAAACTGTTTTTT.

CDR3 DNA sequence: TGTGCCAGCAGTTACTCGGACAGTTTAATGGGCTCCGGGGAGCTGTTTTTT. Translating it yields CASSYSDSLMGSGELFF. The gene calls are TRBV6-2 or TRBV6-3 and TRBJ2-2; possible D gene TRBD1, 6 bases. V was cut by 0 bases and J by 6 bases, with 17 bases left in between. This CDR3 has 17 residues. CDR1 MNHEY and CDR2 SVGEGT come from the germline V gene.

This chain connects TRBV27 to TRBJ1-5; D remains ambiguous. This CDR3 has 15 amino acids. In germline, CDR1 is MNHEY, CDR2 SMNVEV (reference sequence). V was pared by 1 base and J by 1 base, with 8 bases between. The CDR3 sequence is CASSLYVSSNQPQHF. The CDR3 nucleotides are TGTGCCAGCAGTTTATACGTAAGCAGCAATCAGCCCCAGCATTTT.

The V call is TRBV2, the J call TRBJ2-3; D assignment may be TRBD1 or TRBD2 (5 bases each). Trimming cost V 4 bases and J 2 bases, with 16 bases left between them. This CDR3 comprises 16 residues. Germline V gene data show CDR1 as SNHLY and CDR2 as FYNNEI. DNA for the CDR3: TGTGCCAGCAGTGTTCGGGGCAGAATAACCACAGATACGCAGTATTTT. Translating gives CASSVRGRITTDTQYF. Full variable domain (missing parts from reference TRBV2 and TRBJ2-3): EPEVTQTPSHQVTQMGQEVILRCVPISNHLYFYWYRQILGQKVEFLVSFYNNEISEKSEIFDDQFSVERPDGSNFTLKIRSTKLEDSAMYFCASSVRGRITTDTQYFGPGTRLTVL.

This clonotype was recorded at least ten times. The rearrangement links TRBV7-2 to TRBJ1-5, with D unresolved. V was trimmed by 0 bases and J by 8 bases, leaving 5 bases between them. CDR1 is SGHTA, CDR2 FQGNSA, per germline. The CDR3 has 12 amino acids. CDR3 sequence reads: CASSLAVEPQHF. CDR3 sequence (DNA): TGTGCCAGCAGCTTAGCTGTGGAGCCCCAGCATTTT. Together with reference TRBV7-2 and TRBJ1-5, the CDR3 gives the full variable domain: GAGVSQSPSNKVTEKGKDVELRCDPISGHTALYWYRQSLGQGLEFLIYFQGNSAPDKSGLPSDRFSAERTGGSVSTLTIQRTQQEDSAVYLCASSLAVEPQHFGDGTRLSIL.